This entry is about one T cell receptor beta chain. The data stem from a study of control samples from healthy donors and cancer patients. Produced via immunoSEQ multiplex PCR; TCRdb's table is partial and in-frame only. The table includes 200,000 to 250,000 clones, around 94% detected once. The sample taken for sequencing was blood. This receptor was obtained from a man aged 50 to 59 in good health.

Written as DNA, the CDR3 is TGTGCCAGCAGCTCCCAGGGATCCTACAATGAGCAGTTCTTC. It is translated as CASSSQGSYNEQFF. The chain carries TRBV11-3 and TRBJ2-1; TRBD1 might be the D (5 bases). There are 14 residues in the CDR3. Trimming shortened V by 4 bases and J by 1 base, and 8 bases separated the two germline ends. In germline, CDR1 is SGHNT, CDR2 YENEEA.